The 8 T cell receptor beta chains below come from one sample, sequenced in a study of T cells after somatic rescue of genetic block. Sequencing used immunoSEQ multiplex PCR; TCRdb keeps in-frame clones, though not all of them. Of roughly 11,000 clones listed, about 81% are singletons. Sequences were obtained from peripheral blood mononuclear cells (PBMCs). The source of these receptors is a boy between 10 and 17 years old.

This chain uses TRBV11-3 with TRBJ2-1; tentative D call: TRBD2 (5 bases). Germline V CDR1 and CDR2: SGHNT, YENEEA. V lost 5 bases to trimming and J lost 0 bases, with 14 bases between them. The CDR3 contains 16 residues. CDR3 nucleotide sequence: TGTGCCAGCAGCGCTAACCGAGGGTACTCCTACAATGAGCAGTTCTTC. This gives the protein CASSANRGYSYNEQFF.

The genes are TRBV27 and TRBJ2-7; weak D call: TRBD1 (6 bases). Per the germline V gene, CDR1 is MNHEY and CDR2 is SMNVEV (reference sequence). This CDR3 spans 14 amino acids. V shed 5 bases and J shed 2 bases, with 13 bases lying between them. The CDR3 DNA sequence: TGTGCCAGCAGTGGAGAGACAGGCCCCTACGAGCAGTACTTC. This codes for CASSGETGPYEQYF.

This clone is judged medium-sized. The CDR3 coding sequence is TGTGCCAGCAGTTCGGGACAGGGCTATGGCTACACCTTC. Protein sequence: CASSSGQGYGYTF. This chain joins TRBV2 and TRBJ1-2, with 9 nucleotides matching TRBD1. Germline-derived CDR1 and CDR2 are SNHLY and FYNNEI. The CDR3 contains 13 residues. Trimming removed 5 bases from V and 4 bases from J; junction bases left unmatched: 2. The full variable domain, rest sourced from reference TRBV2 and TRBJ1-2, is EPEVTQTPSHQVTQMGQEVILRCVPISNHLYFYWYRQILGQKVEFLVSFYNNEISEKSEIFDDQFSVERPDGSNFTLKIRSTKLEDSAMYFCASSSGQGYGYTFGSGTRLTVV.

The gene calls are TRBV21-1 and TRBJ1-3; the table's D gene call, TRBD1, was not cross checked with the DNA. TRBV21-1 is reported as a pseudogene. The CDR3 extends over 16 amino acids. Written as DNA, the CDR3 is TGTGCCAGCAGCAAATTTCCAGGGGGCAGTGGAAACACCATATATTTT. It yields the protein CASSKFPGGSGNTIYF.

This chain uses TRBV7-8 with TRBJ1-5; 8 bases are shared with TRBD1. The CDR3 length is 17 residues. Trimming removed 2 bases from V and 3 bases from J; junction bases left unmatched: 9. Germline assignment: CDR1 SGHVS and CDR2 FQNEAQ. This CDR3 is CASSLPGGAPSNQPQHF. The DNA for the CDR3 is TGTGCCAGCAGCTTACCAGGGGGCGCCCCCTCCAATCAGCCCCAGCATTTT.

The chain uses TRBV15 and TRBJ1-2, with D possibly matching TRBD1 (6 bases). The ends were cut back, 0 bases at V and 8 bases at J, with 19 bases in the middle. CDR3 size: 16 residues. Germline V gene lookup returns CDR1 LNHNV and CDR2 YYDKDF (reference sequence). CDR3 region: CATSRDRQGTLYGYTF. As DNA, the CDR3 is TGTGCCACCAGCAGAGACCGCCAGGGGACCCTTTACGGCTACACCTTC.

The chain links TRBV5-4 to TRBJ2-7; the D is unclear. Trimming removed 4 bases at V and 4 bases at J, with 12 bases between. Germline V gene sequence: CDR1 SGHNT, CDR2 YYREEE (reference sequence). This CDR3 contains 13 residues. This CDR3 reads CASSPQPRYEQYF. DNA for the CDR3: TGTGCCAGCAGCCCCCAACCGAGGTACGAGCAGTACTTC.

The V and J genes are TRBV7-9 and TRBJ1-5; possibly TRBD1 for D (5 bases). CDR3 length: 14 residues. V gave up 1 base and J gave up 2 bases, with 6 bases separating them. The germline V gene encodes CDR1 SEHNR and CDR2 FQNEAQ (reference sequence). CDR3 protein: CASSLEGGNQPQHF. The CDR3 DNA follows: TGTGCCAGCAGCTTAGAAGGGGGCAATCAGCCCCAGCATTTT. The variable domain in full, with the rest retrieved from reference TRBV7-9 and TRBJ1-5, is DTGVSQNPRHKITKRGQNVTFRCDPISEHNRLYWYRQTLGQGPEFLTYFQNEAQLEKSRLLSDRFSAERPKGSFSTLEIQRTEQGDSAMYLCASSLEGGNQPQHFGDGTRLSIL.